Shown below are 15 T cell receptor beta chains from a single sample sequenced in a study of T cell clusters in autoimmune cytopenias. About 39,000 genome equivalents of blood DNA were amplified for TRB. TRB rearrangements were amplified by touch-down multiplex PCR with mixed TRB-A/B primers. TCRdb re-analyzed the multiplex PCR reads; it lists each CDR3 protein once, without DNA. Recorded for this sample: around 6,100 distinct CDR3 sequences. These data were also filed under a second study, of T cell repertoires in aging, cancer and after chemotherapy.

Sequencing used peripheral blood. These receptors originate from a human donor in good health.

This chain connects TRBV6-5 to TRBJ2-6; TCRdb indicates TRBD1, and absent DNA this call remains unverified. This CDR3 contains 16 residues. Looked up from germline, CDR1 is MNHEY and CDR2 is SVGAGI. CDR3 sequence: CASSDNTGQGANVLTF.

This clonotype is labeled medium-sized based on frequency. This sequence joins TRBV11-1 and TRBJ2-2; the TRBD1 assignment by TCRdb is unverifiable without DNA. The CDR3 loop spans 16 amino acids. CDR1 and CDR2 (germline): SGHAT, FQDESV (reference sequence). The CDR3 spells CASSPRQGKNTGELFF.

V is TRBV11-1 and J is TRBJ1-1; TCRdb reports TRBD1, a call that lacks DNA to check it against. The CDR3 contains 14 residues. Germline assignment: CDR1 SGHAT and CDR2 FQDESV (reference sequence). CDR3 in amino acids: CASSLGAGDTEAFF.

Judged by frequency, this clonotype is medium-sized. The V and J genes are TRBV6-1 and TRBJ2-7; the D call from TCRdb, TRBD1, cannot be confirmed without DNA. The CDR3 covers 14 residues. From germline, CDR1 is MNHNS and CDR2 SASEGT. The CDR3 is CASSVGADVYEQYF.

Its frequency marks this clonotype as medium-sized. The chain links TRBV12-3 or TRBV12-4 to TRBJ2-2; the TRBD1 assignment by TCRdb is unverifiable without DNA. The CDR3 is made up of 16 amino acids. CDR3 protein: CASTPSGTGRTGELFF.

The V call is TRBV5-1, the J call TRBJ2-7; no DNA is available, so the TRBD1 call from TCRdb remains unchecked. Germline V lookup: CDR1 SGHRS, CDR2 YFSETQ. The CDR3 contains 16 residues. The CDR3 is CASSLDGDINRGEQYF.

This clonotype is medium-sized by frequency. The chain couples TRBV6-1 to TRBJ2-1; TCRdb picks TRBD1, but there is no DNA to check that call. The CDR3 is made up of 13 amino acids. Germline values: CDR1 MNHNS, CDR2 SASEGT. The CDR3 sequence: CASSRERYDEQFF.

The chain carries TRBV4-2 and TRBJ2-7. This CDR3 is 13 amino acids long. Germline CDR1 LGHNA, CDR2 YNFKEQ. This CDR3 is CASSQASSYEQYF.

V usage is TRBV7-4 and J usage is TRBJ2-1; TCRdb designates TRBD1, a call that cannot be tested without DNA. Per germline, CDR1 SGHVT and CDR2 SQSDAQ. CDR3 length: 14 amino acids. CDR3 amino acids: CASSTIDSQNEQFF.

The chain uses TRBV12-3 or TRBV12-4 and TRBJ2-1; no DNA is available, so the TRBD1 call from TCRdb remains unchecked. The CDR3 length is 16 residues. This CDR3 reads CASTKGGTGGDSEQFF.

This clonotype is labeled medium-sized (0.01 to 0.1%) based on frequency. The V call is TRBV6-1, the J call TRBJ1-2. The CDR3 is 14 amino acids. The germline CDR1 and CDR2 sequences are MNHNS and SASEGT. Here the CDR3 reads CASSLHRDQSGYTF.

This rearrangement joins TRBV20-1 to TRBJ1-2; with no DNA, the TCRdb D assignment of TRBD1 cannot be verified. The germline V gene encodes CDR1 DFQATT and CDR2 SNEGSKA (reference sequence). The CDR3 loop spans 12 amino acids. CDR3 in amino acids: CSETGKFYGYTF.

The V gene is TRBV20-1, the J gene TRBJ2-1; the TCRdb D gene call, TRBD1, has no DNA to confirm it. Germline CDR1 and CDR2: DFQATT and SNEGSKA (reference sequence). CDR3 size: 17 residues. The CDR3 here is CSARDLYRGYPNDEQFF.

The CDR3 here is CAWTVGEINSPLHF. J is TRBJ1-6 and V is TRBV30. Germline values: CDR1 GTSNPN, CDR2 SVGIG (reference sequence). This CDR3 spans 14 amino acids.

Its frequency marks this clonotype as medium-sized. CDR3 residues: CASSERGGTDTQYF. The chain has TRBV6-4 and TRBJ2-3; checking the TCRdb D call of TRBD1 is not possible without DNA. The CDR3 consists of 14 residues. Germline CDR1 and CDR2: MRHNA and SNTAGT.